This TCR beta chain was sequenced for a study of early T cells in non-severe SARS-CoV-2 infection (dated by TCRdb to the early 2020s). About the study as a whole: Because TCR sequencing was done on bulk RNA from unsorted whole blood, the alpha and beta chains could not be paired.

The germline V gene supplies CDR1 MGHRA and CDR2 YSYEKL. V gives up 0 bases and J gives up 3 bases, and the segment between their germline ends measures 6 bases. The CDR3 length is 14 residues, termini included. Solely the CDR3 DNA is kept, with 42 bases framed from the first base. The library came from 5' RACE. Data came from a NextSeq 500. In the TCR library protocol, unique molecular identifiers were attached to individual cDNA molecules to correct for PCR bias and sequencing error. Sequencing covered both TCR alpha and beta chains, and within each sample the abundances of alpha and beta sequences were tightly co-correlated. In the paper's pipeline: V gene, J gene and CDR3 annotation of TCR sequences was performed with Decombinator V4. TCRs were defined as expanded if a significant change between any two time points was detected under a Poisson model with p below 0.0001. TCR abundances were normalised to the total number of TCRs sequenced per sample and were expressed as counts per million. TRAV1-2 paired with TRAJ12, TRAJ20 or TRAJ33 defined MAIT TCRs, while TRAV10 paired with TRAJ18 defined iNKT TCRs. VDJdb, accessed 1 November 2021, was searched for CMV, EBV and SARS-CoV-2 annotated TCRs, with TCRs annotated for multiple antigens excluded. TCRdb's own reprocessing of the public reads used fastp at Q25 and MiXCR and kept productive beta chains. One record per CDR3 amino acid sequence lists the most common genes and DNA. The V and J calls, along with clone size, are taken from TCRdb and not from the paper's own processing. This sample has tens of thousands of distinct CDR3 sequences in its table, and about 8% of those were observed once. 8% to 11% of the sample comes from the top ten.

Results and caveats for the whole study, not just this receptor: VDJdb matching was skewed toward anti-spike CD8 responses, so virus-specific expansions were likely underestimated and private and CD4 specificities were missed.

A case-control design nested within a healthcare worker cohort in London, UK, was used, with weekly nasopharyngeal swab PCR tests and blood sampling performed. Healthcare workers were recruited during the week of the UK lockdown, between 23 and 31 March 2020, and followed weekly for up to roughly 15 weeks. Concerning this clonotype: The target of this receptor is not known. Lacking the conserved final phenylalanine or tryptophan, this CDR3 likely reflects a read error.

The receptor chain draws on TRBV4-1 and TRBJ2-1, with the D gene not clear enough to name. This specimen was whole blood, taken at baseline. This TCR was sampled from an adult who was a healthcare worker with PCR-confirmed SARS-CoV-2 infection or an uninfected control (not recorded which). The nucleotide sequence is TGCGCCAGCAGCCAAGAGGGTGGCTACAATGAGCAGTTCATC. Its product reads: CASSQEGGYNEQFI.